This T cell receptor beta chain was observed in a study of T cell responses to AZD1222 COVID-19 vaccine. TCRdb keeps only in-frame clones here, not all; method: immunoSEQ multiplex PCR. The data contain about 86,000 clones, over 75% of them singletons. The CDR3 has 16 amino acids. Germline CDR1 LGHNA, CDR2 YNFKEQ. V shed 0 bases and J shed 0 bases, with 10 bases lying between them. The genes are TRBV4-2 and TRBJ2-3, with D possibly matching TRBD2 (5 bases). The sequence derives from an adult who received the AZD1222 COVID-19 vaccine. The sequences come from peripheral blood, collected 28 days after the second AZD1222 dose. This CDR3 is CASSQDYLASTDTQYF. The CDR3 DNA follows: TGTGCCAGCAGCCAAGATTACCTAGCTAGCACAGATACGCAGTATTTT.